A single sample is the source of the 13 T cell receptor beta chains below, sequenced in a study of blood T cell repertoires in COVID-19. Libraries were prepared by immunoSEQ multiplex PCR; TCRdb keeps only in-frame clonotypes and omits some of them. The sample holds a few hundred thousand clones, just under 90% seen once. Sample: peripheral blood. Receptor source: a woman aged 50 to 65 with COVID-19, enrolled during active disease.

This chain joins TRBV24-1 and TRBJ2-7; 7 nucleotides align to TRBD1. This CDR3 region has 14 residues. The junction had 0 bases not matched to a gene; V was cut back by 2 bases and J by 0 bases. Germline CDR1 reads KGHDR; CDR2 reads SFDVKD. Written as DNA, the CDR3 is TGTGCCACCAGTGATTCAGGGGGCTCCTACGAGCAGTACTTC. It encodes CATSDSGGSYEQYF.

This clone was seen only once. The J gene is TRBJ2-7, the V gene TRBV27, with TRBD1 matching 8 bases. This CDR3 has 16 amino acids. The germline CDR1 and CDR2 sequences are MNHEY and SMNVEV (reference sequence). V trimming: 5 bases; J trimming: 5 bases; junction bases outside the gene matches: 14. The CDR3 reads CASSPSFGDRRNEQYF. For the CDR3, the DNA is TGTGCCAGCAGTCCTTCCTTCGGGGACAGGCGGAACGAGCAGTACTTC.

The chain recombines TRBV7-9 with TRBJ2-7; 7 bases line up with TRBD1. Trimming at V came to 4 bases and at J to 2 bases, leaving 5 bases not matched to a gene. The CDR3 runs to 14 residues. CDR1 SEHNR and CDR2 FQNEAQ come from the germline V gene (reference sequence). CDR3 in DNA: TGTGCCAGCAGCTATTGGACAGGTACCTACGAGCAGTACTTC. This codes for CASSYWTGTYEQYF.

The rearrangement links TRBV9 to TRBJ1-2; weak D call: TRBD1 (6 bases). The CDR3 contains 13 residues. Germline V CDR1 and CDR2: SGDLS, YYNGEE. Trimming removed 3 bases from V and 3 bases from J, with 9 bases in between. The chain's CDR3 is CASSGDRHYGYTF. In DNA form, the CDR3 reads TGTGCCAGCAGCGGCGACAGGCACTATGGCTACACCTTC.

The chain combines TRBV5-4 with TRBJ2-1, with 8 positions matching TRBD1. The CDR3 contains 16 residues. The trim removed 4 bases at V and 2 bases at J, leaving 8 bases unmatched. Germline loops: CDR1 SGHNT, CDR2 YYREEE (reference sequence). CDR3 DNA sequence: TGTGCCAGCAGCACTCGACAGGGGAAGGCCTACAATGAGCAGTTCTTC. The encoded protein is CASSTRQGKAYNEQFF. The entire variable domain, with the rest obtained from reference TRBV5-4 and TRBJ2-1, is as follows: ETGVTQSPTHLIKTRGQQVTLRCSSQSGHNTVSWYQQALGQGPQFIFQYYREEENGRGNFPPRFSGLQFPNYSSELNVNALELDDSALYLCASSTRQGKAYNEQFFGPGTRLTVL.

As to this clone: An end of the junction does not agree with germline; a read error may underlie this. V gene TRBV29-1 combines with J gene TRBJ1-2; tentative D call: TRBD1 (5 bases). The CDR3 has 14 residues. CDR1 SQVTM and CDR2 ANQGSEA come from the germline V gene. For the CDR3, the DNA is TGCAGCGTTGAAGATCCACAGGCCTATTATGACTACACCTTC. Translation: CSVEDPQAYYDYTF.

The chain uses TRBV23-1 and TRBJ1-6; D not resolved. TRBV23-1 is assigned to the ORF class and has an uncertain function. V dropped 7 bases and J dropped 0 bases, with 7 bases sitting between them. This CDR3 has 14 residues. The CDR3 reads CASTLSSYNSPLHF. The CDR3 DNA sequence: TGCGCCAGCACTCTAAGCTCCTATAATTCACCCCTCCACTTT.

The rearrangement joins TRBV6-6 to TRBJ1-1; D gene uncertain. Trimming cost V 6 bases and J 0 bases, with 8 bases left between them. Germline CDR1 reads MNHNY; CDR2 reads SVGAGI (reference sequence). The CDR3 is made up of 13 amino acids. CDR3 DNA sequence: TGTGCCAGCAGCCCGCGTTTGAACACTGAAGCTTTCTTT. This codes for CASSPRLNTEAFF.

The V call is TRBV6-4, the J call TRBJ2-7; possible D gene TRBD2, 7 bases. The CDR3 totals 14 residues. Per germline, CDR1 MRHNA and CDR2 SNTAGT. With 10 bases removed from V and 4 bases from J, the gap between germline ends came to 20 bases. CDR3 residues: CATLGGAAEYEQYF. In nucleotides, the CDR3 is TGTGCCACCTTGGGGGGGGCCGCCGAGTACGAGCAGTACTTC.

CDR3 coding DNA: TGTGCCAGCAGCGTAGGAAGTGGGAGCTCCTACGAGCAGTACTTC. Translation gives CASSVGSGSSYEQYF. The chain links TRBV9 to TRBJ2-7; tentatively, D is TRBD2 (5 bases). The germline V gene encodes CDR1 SGDLS and CDR2 YYNGEE. Trimming stripped 0 bases from V and 0 bases from J, with 10 bases between. The length of the CDR3 is 15 residues.

V usage is TRBV27 and J usage is TRBJ2-3; 7 bases are a match to TRBD1. CDR1 MNHEY and CDR2 SMNVEV come from the germline V gene (reference sequence). This CDR3 region has 15 residues. V dropped 8 bases and J dropped 2; count of bases not matched to a gene: 10. CDR3 region: CASSSSGQTTDTQYF. CDR3 nucleotide sequence: TGTGCCAGCTCCTCGTCGGGACAGACCACAGATACGCAGTATTTT.

The chain has TRBV15 and TRBJ2-2; 10 positions agree with TRBD2. The V segment lost 0 bases and the J segment 4 bases; nucleotides outside the gene matches: 2. This CDR3 region has 16 residues. Per the germline V gene, CDR1 is LNHNV and CDR2 is YYDKDF (reference sequence). The CDR3 loop is CATSRELAGGTGELFF. In DNA form, the CDR3 reads TGTGCCACCAGCAGAGAATTAGCGGGAGGCACCGGGGAGCTGTTTTTT.

The J gene is TRBJ2-7, the V gene TRBV6-5; D is unresolved. Trimming shortened V by 2 bases and J by 7 bases, and 12 bases separated the two germline ends. This CDR3 region has 13 residues. Germline V CDR1 and CDR2: MNHEY, SVGAGI. The CDR3 loop is CASSYGPPREQYF. For the CDR3, the DNA is TGTGCCAGCAGTTACGGGCCCCCTCGGGAGCAGTACTTC.